These 25 T cell receptor beta chains originate from one sample sequenced in a study of T cell responses to AZD1222 COVID-19 vaccine. Using immunoSEQ multiplex PCR, the repertoire was profiled, and TCRdb retains in-frame clones only, with some absent. The repertoire holds more than 75,000 clones, with 83% as singletons. This specimen consisted of peripheral blood, obtained 28 days after the second AZD1222 dose. The receptors derive from an adult who received the AZD1222 COVID-19 vaccine.

V usage is TRBV5-4 and J usage is TRBJ1-1; possibly TRBD1 for D (5 bases). The CDR3 is 13 amino acids. CDR1 is SGHNT, CDR2 YYREEE, per germline (reference sequence). Trimming cost V 7 bases and J 2 bases, with 12 bases left between them. CDR3 in DNA: TGTGCCAGCGGGACGGGGCTTAACACTGAAGCTTTCTTT. Encoded protein: CASGTGLNTEAFF.

The chain is built from TRBV20-1 and TRBJ2-4; no reliable D call. The CDR3 runs to 10 residues. V dropped 7 bases and J dropped 6 bases, with 7 bases sitting between them. The germline V gene encodes CDR1 DFQATT and CDR2 SNEGSKA (reference sequence). CDR3 sequence: CSVTRNIQYF. In nucleotides, the CDR3 is TGCAGTGTAACCAGAAACATTCAGTACTTC.

The chain recombines TRBV18 with TRBJ1-1; TRBD1 matches 11 bases. The length of the CDR3 is 15 residues. Germline CDR1 KGHSH, CDR2 LQKENI. V shed 3 bases, J shed 6 bases, and the junction held 6 bases outside the gene matches. Written as DNA, the CDR3 is TGTGCCAGCTCACCTCGCGGACAGGGGGCGGCTGAAGCTTTCTTT. This translates into CASSPRGQGAAEAFF.

The genes are TRBV7-3 and TRBJ2-6, with D hard to call. Germline CDR1 reads SGHTA; CDR2 reads FQGTGA. V lost 5 bases to trimming and J lost 0 bases, with 8 bases between them. This CDR3 contains 15 residues. The DNA of the CDR3 is TGTGCCAGCAGCCGAGACGTCTCTGGGGCCAACGTCCTGACTTTC. It yields the protein CASSRDVSGANVLTF.

The CDR3 is CASSLGTGNSWGYTF. As DNA, the CDR3 is TGTGCCAGCAGCTTAGGGACTGGAAACTCTTGGGGCTACACCTTC. The V gene is TRBV5-6, the J gene TRBJ1-2; D is perhaps TRBD1 (5 bases). Germline CDR1 is SGHDT and CDR2 is YYEEEE. This CDR3 region has 15 residues. Trimming removed 2 bases at V and 8 bases at J, with 19 bases between.

By frequency in the sample, this clone is medium-sized. This chain joins TRBV4-3 and TRBJ1-2; the match to TRBD1 covers 8 bases. The CDR3 runs 15 residues. V lost 0 bases to trimming and J lost 2 bases; unmatched junction nucleotides: 2. CDR1 and CDR2 (germline): LGHNA, YSLEER. The CDR3 DNA follows: TGCGCCAGCAGCCAAGATCAGGGGGCGAACTATGGCTACACCTTC. Protein sequence: CASSQDQGANYGYTF.

This rearrangement joins TRBV7-8 to TRBJ1-1; D remains ambiguous. Trimming took off 5 bases at V and 3 bases at J, with 16 bases between the two ends. Germline V gives CDR1 SGHVS, CDR2 FQNEAQ. The CDR3 covers 15 residues. The DNA of the CDR3 is TGTGCCAGCAGCGCCATCGCAGGCGTGGACACTGAAGCTTTCTTT. As protein: CASSAIAGVDTEAFF.

The chain joins TRBV7-2 to TRBJ1-3; 7 bases agree with TRBD1. This CDR3 comprises 15 residues. Germline V gene sequence: CDR1 SGHTA, CDR2 FQGNSA. J gave up 0 bases and V 2 bases, and 1 base lay outside the gene matches. In DNA form, the CDR3 reads TGTGCCAGCAGCTTAAGGGGGCTCTCTGGAAACACCATATATTTT. It is translated as CASSLRGLSGNTIYF.

The chain carries TRBV11-2 and TRBJ2-7, with a possible D match to TRBD2 (5 bases). Trimming stripped 5 bases from V and 2 bases from J, with 10 bases between. This CDR3 has 13 amino acids. CDR1 is SGHAT and CDR2 is FQNNGV in the germline V gene. The CDR3 sequence is CASSLGAAYEQYF. CDR3 in DNA: TGTGCCAGCAGCCTAGGAGCGGCCTACGAGCAGTACTTC.

The chain carries TRBV23-1 and TRBJ1-2; weak D call: TRBD1 (6 bases). TRBV23-1 is an ORF; its function is uncertain. The CDR3 is 16 amino acids. Between the trimmed V and J ends, which lost 4 bases and 2 bases, there was a span of 17 bases. In nucleotides, the CDR3 is TGCGCCAGCAGTCCATTGCAGGGGAAAGGGAACTATGGCTACACCTTC. It is translated as CASSPLQGKGNYGYTF.

The rearrangement joins TRBV21-1 to TRBJ2-2; the DNA was not compared with TRBD1, the D call given in the table. TRBV21-1 counts as a pseudogene. The CDR3 spans 15 residues. Here the CDR3 reads CASSKGQGNTGELFF. For the CDR3, the DNA is TGTGCCAGCTCCAAGGGACAAGGGAACACCGGGGAGCTGTTTTTT.

The chain is built from TRBV2 and TRBJ2-7; D possibly corresponds to TRBD1 (5 bases). In germline, CDR1 is SNHLY, CDR2 FYNNEI. The CDR3 totals 14 residues. V lost 1 base, J lost 5 bases, and 12 bases lay in between. The CDR3 DNA is TGTGCCAGCAGTGAAGTGTCGAACAGGAACGAGCAGTACTTC. Translated, it gives CASSEVSNRNEQYF.

J is TRBJ2-1 and V is TRBV9; TRBD2 agrees at 9 bases. This CDR3 region has 15 residues. Trimming took 7 bases from V and 5 from J; bases not matched to a gene: 10. Germline V lookup: CDR1 SGDLS, CDR2 YYNGEE. The CDR3 nucleotides read TGTGCCAGCGGGTCTCTAGCGGGAATAGACAATGAGCAGTTCTTC. Its protein is CASGSLAGIDNEQFF.

The chain is built from TRBV15 and TRBJ2-7; TRBD2 aligns across 7 bases. Germline V CDR1 and CDR2: LNHNV, YYDKDF (reference sequence). V was clipped by 0 bases and J by 3 bases; unmatched bases: 8. This CDR3 is built from 16 residues. CDR3 DNA sequence: TGTGCCACCAGCAGAGAAAGGAGCCTAGCGGACTACGAGCAGTACTTC. It specifies CATSRERSLADYEQYF.

The chain is built from TRBV7-6 and TRBJ2-7, with 7 bases aligning to TRBD1. J gave up 3 bases and V 4 bases, and 12 bases lay outside the gene matches. The length of the CDR3 is 16 residues. Germline CDR1 and CDR2: SGHVS and FNYEAQ. The CDR3 loop is CASSSEVGTVYYEQYF. The CDR3 DNA follows: TGTGCCAGCAGCTCAGAAGTCGGGACAGTGTACTACGAGCAGTACTTC.

The chain couples TRBV20-1 to TRBJ2-5; D gene ambiguous. V gave up 4 bases and J gave up 4 bases, with 7 bases separating them. CDR1 and CDR2 from the germline V gene are DFQATT and SNEGSKA (reference sequence). This CDR3 spans 11 amino acids. The CDR3 sequence is CSAKGGETQYF. The CDR3 DNA follows: TGCAGTGCTAAGGGCGGAGAGACCCAGTACTTC.

The chain combines TRBV28 with TRBJ1-6, with D tentatively TRBD1 (5 bases). V was trimmed by 1 base and J by 1 base, leaving 8 bases between them. The V gene's germline CDR1 is MDHEN and CDR2 SYDVKM. The CDR3 has 16 amino acids. CDR3 DNA sequence: TGTGCCAGCAGTTTATCAGGGCTTTCCTATAATTCACCCCTCCACTTT. This codes for CASSLSGLSYNSPLHF.

Points on this clone: Relative to the germline gene, one junction end is altered; a read error may explain this. The V call is TRBV6-1, the J call TRBJ2-5, with TRBD1 identical over 8 bases. CDR1 and CDR2 from the germline V gene are MNHNS and SASEGT. There are 15 residues in the CDR3. The CDR3 DNA reads TGTGCCAGCAGTCAAGCCGGGACAGGCTCGCGGACCCAGTACTTC. This translates into CASSQAGTGSRTQYF.

The rearrangement joins TRBV4-3 to TRBJ1-1; D might be TRBD1 (5 bases). The CDR3 sequence is 17 residues long. CDR1 and CDR2 from the germline V gene are LGHNA and YSLEER. Trimming stripped 1 base from V and 5 bases from J, with 20 bases between. The CDR3 here is CASSQVNHARGRTEAFF. The CDR3, as DNA: TGCGCCAGCAGCCAAGTAAACCATGCGAGGGGAAGGACTGAAGCTTTCTTT.

This sequence joins TRBV2 and TRBJ2-7, with D possibly matching TRBD1 (6 bases). Germline values: CDR1 SNHLY, CDR2 FYNNEI. The CDR3 is made up of 14 amino acids. Trimming shortened V by 4 bases and J by 2 bases, and 12 bases separated the two germline ends. CDR3 in DNA: TGTGCCAGCAGTGTGTCGGCAGGGGCCTACGAGCAGTACTTC. This gives the protein CASSVSAGAYEQYF. Using reference TRBV2 and TRBJ2-7 for the parts outside the CDR3, the full variable domain is EPEVTQTPSHQVTQMGQEVILRCVPISNHLYFYWYRQILGQKVEFLVSFYNNEISEKSEIFDDQFSVERPDGSNFTLKIRSTKLEDSAMYFCASSVSAGAYEQYFGPGTRLTVT.

The gene calls are TRBV25-1 and TRBJ1-6; D may be TRBD1 (5 bases). The CDR3 spans 17 residues. Trimming shortened V by 2 bases and J by 4 bases, and 15 bases separated the two germline ends. Germline loops: CDR1 MGHDK, CDR2 SYGVNS. The DNA of the CDR3 is TGTGCCAGCAGTGAACTCAGGGTGGGTCATTATAATTCACCCCTCCACTTT. This translates into CASSELRVGHYNSPLHF.

This clone was recorded only once. The CDR3 DNA reads TGTGCCAGCAGCTTAGCCGGGGCCGCTGAAGCTTTCTTT. Protein product: CASSLAGAAEAFF. V is TRBV11-2 and J is TRBJ1-1; D is possibly TRBD1 (5 bases). This CDR3 has 13 amino acids. Germline V gene data show CDR1 as SGHAT and CDR2 as FQNNGV. With 1 base removed from V and 6 bases from J, the gap between germline ends came to 9 bases.

The rearrangement links TRBV7-3 to TRBJ1-6; maybe TRBD1 (5 bases). Germline lookup yields CDR1 SGHTA and CDR2 FQGTGA. The CDR3 totals 15 residues. The V end was cut by 2 bases, the J end by 6 bases, with 11 bases between. Written as DNA, the CDR3 is TGTGCCAGCAGCTTAGTGGGGGGTGGTAATTCACCCCTCCACTTT. This codes for CASSLVGGGNSPLHF.

The chain uses TRBV28 and TRBJ2-7, with a weak D call TRBD2 (6 bases). Trimming took 1 base from V and 0 from J, leaving 16 bases between them. Germline V gene lookup returns CDR1 MDHEN and CDR2 SYDVKM. This CDR3 is 17 amino acids long. Written as DNA, the CDR3 is TGTGCCAGCAGTTTATCCCCGGGTGGGGGGATCTCCTACGAGCAGTACTTC. Residues: CASSLSPGGGISYEQYF.

V and J are TRBV10-3 and TRBJ1-1; perhaps TRBD1 as D (5 bases). With 2 bases removed from V and 7 bases from J, the gap between germline ends came to 20 bases. Germline lookup yields CDR1 ENHRY and CDR2 SYGVKD. The CDR3 loop spans 16 amino acids. The CDR3 DNA reads TGTGCCATCAGTGAGCCCGGCGGCAGGGTAAGGAGTGAAGCTTTCTTT. Amino acid sequence: CAISEPGGRVRSEAFF.